This T cell receptor (beta chain) is drawn from a study of glioma-infiltrating T cells after dendritic cell vaccination. Overall study context: At biweekly intervals, patients got three intradermal dendritic cell vaccine injections.

The PCR used 60 V beta and 13 J beta primers. Produced via immunoSEQ multiplex PCR; TCRdb's table is partial and in-frame only. The sample has roughly 98,000 clones, 85% to 90% seen once. Remarks on this clone: No antigen is known for it.

General study results and limits: Longer survival after dendritic cell vaccination followed higher pretreatment TIL content.

Germline-derived CDR1 and CDR2 are MNHEY and SMNVEV (reference sequence). This CDR3 region has 13 residues. None of the glioblastoma patients had an isocitrate dehydrogenase mutation. Source: blood, taken before dendritic cell vaccination. This receptor was obtained from a human donor with glioblastoma. This rearrangement joins TRBV27 to TRBJ2-5; 8 nucleotides agree with TRBD1. The J call may not be correct, given that the DNA end is closer to TRBJ2-7. The CDR3 is CASSSTGEYEQYF. CDR3 DNA sequence: TGTGCCAGCAGTTCGACAGGGGAGTACGAGCAGTACTTC.